What follows are 28 T cell receptor beta chains derived from one specimen sequenced in a study of blood T cells in healthy people across ages. For the second PCR, which ran for about 7 to 11 cycles, a sample-barcoded 5' primer and a J-beta primer mix were used. Using its own MiXCR run on the 5' RACE reads, TCRdb lists one record per CDR3 protein. The sample includes 1,800,000 or so distinct CDR3 sequences, about two fifths seen only once; the top ten take 23%. What was sequenced was blood. All receptors derive from a human donor in good health.

The V gene is TRBV4-1, the J gene TRBJ2-7; no clear D gene. The V end was cut by 1 base, the J end by 3 bases, with 19 bases between. CDR1 MGHRA and CDR2 YSYEKL come from the germline V gene. The CDR3 totals 17 residues. CDR3 nucleotide sequence: TGCGCCAGCAGCCAAGGAGAGCAGGATCCCGGTTACTACGAGCAGTACTTC. Its protein is CASSQGEQDPGYYEQYF.

The V call is TRBV7-2, the J call TRBJ2-7; D is perhaps TRBD1 or TRBD2 (5 bases each). V was trimmed by 2 bases and J by 3 bases, leaving 14 bases between them. Germline V gene sequence: CDR1 SGHTA, CDR2 FQGNSA. The length of the CDR3 is 15 residues. This CDR3 reads CASSLREGLNYEQYF. The CDR3 DNA is TGTGCCAGCAGCTTAAGAGAGGGGTTAAACTACGAGCAGTACTTC. Filled out from reference TRBV7-2 and TRBJ2-7, the complete variable domain reads GAGVSQSPSNKVTEKGKDVELRCDPISGHTALYWYRQSLGQGLEFLIYFQGNSAPDKSGLPSDRFSAERTGGSVSTLTIQRTQQEDSAVYLCASSLREGLNYEQYFGPGTRLTVT.

This chain links TRBV12-3 or TRBV12-4 with TRBJ1-2, with D perhaps matching TRBD1 (5 bases). The CDR3 has 13 residues. The germline V and J ends were trimmed by 2 bases and 4 bases, with 8 bases remaining between them. The CDR3: CASSLPDSYGYTF. The DNA for the CDR3 is TGTGCCAGCAGTTTACCCGACAGCTATGGCTACACCTTC.

This clonotype was observed many times. The chain carries TRBV12-3 or TRBV12-4 and TRBJ2-7, with D tentatively TRBD1 or TRBD2 (5 bases each). This CDR3 region has 12 residues. The V end lost 8 bases, the J end lost 0 bases, and 8 bases lay between the germline ends. The CDR3 nucleotides are TGTGCCAGCGGGGGAAGCTCCTACGAGCAGTACTTC. The encoded protein is CASGGSSYEQYF.

The J gene is TRBJ2-7, the V gene TRBV28, with TRBD2 matching over 8 bases. Germline CDR1 and CDR2: MDHEN and SYDVKM. The V gene end was trimmed by 10 bases and the J gene end by 3 bases; junction bases not matched to a gene: 8. The CDR3 loop spans 13 amino acids. The CDR3 here is CATSRTSLYEQYF. The CDR3 bases are TGTGCCACAAGTAGGACTAGCCTCTACGAGCAGTACTTC.

The chain couples TRBV5-6 to TRBJ2-1, with D hard to call. The CDR3 consists of 13 residues. Germline lookup yields CDR1 SGHDT and CDR2 YYEEEE. Trimming left V 1 base short and J 8 bases short, with 10 bases between. The CDR3, as DNA: TGTGCCAGCAGCTTGTTTAGTAGCTATGAGCAGTTCTTC. The encoded protein is CASSLFSSYEQFF.

The chain uses TRBV4-3 and TRBJ2-1; TRBD2 matches at 13 bases. After removal of 1 base from V and 5 bases from J, the junction contained 14 bases not matched to a gene. This CDR3 has 20 amino acids. Germline V gives CDR1 LGHNA, CDR2 YSLEER. In nucleotides, the CDR3 is TGCGCCAGCAGCCAAGTGGGACTCAGGACTAGCGGGGGCTTAAACAATGAGCAGTTCTTC. It encodes CASSQVGLRTSGGLNNEQFF.

The chain recombines TRBV28 with TRBJ2-5; 8 bases agree with TRBD2. The CDR3 consists of 15 residues. CDR1 is MDHEN, CDR2 SYDVKM, per germline. Germline trimming cut 7 bases from V and 5 bases from J; bases unmatched to any gene: 12. For the CDR3, the DNA is TGTGCCAGCACCAACGGGCGGGGGGCGCGGGAGACCCAGTACTTC. As protein: CASTNGRGARETQYF.

This rearrangement joins TRBV20-1 to TRBJ1-4; 7 positions match TRBD1. This CDR3 contains 16 residues. V lost 4 bases to trimming and J lost 8 bases; unmatched junction nucleotides: 16. Germline V gene data show CDR1 as DFQATT and CDR2 as SNEGSKA (reference sequence). The CDR3 reads CSATIKRGRGVEKLFF. The CDR3 DNA follows: TGCAGTGCTACGATCAAGAGGGGGCGAGGTGTAGAAAAACTGTTTTTT.

This clonotype was observed a few times. This CDR3 reads CASSPPNGETQYF. The CDR3 bases are TGTGCCAGCAGCCCACCCAATGGGGAGACCCAGTACTTC. V is TRBV9 and J is TRBJ2-5; no clear D gene. Germline V gene sequence: CDR1 SGDLS, CDR2 YYNGEE. The V gene lost 4 bases and the J gene lost 5 bases, with 12 bases spanning the gap. The CDR3 consists of 13 residues.

This clonotype has just a few counts. The rearrangement links TRBV11-3 to TRBJ2-1; D gene ambiguous. The CDR3 is made up of 17 amino acids. Looked up from germline, CDR1 is SGHNT and CDR2 is YENEEA. Deletions cut 2 bases from V and 1 base from J, with 15 bases between. Written as DNA, the CDR3 is TGTGCCAGCAGCTTATACGCGAGCTTACATTCCTACAATGAGCAGTTCTTC. It is translated as CASSLYASLHSYNEQFF.

This clonotype showed up just a few times. This sequence joins TRBV7-8 and TRBJ2-7; D may be TRBD1 (6 bases). Germline lookup yields CDR1 SGHVS and CDR2 FQNEAQ. CDR3 size: 15 residues. V gave up 1 base and J gave up 0 bases, with 10 bases separating them. The CDR3 region is CASSLETGISYEQYF. CDR3 DNA sequence: TGTGCCAGCAGCTTAGAAACAGGGATCTCCTACGAGCAGTACTTC.

Only a few counts were recorded for this clonotype. The chain couples TRBV16 to TRBJ2-7; 10 nucleotides agree with TRBD1. CDR1 is KGHSY, CDR2 FQNENV, per germline. V was pared by 0 bases and J by 3 bases, with 5 bases of the junction left unmatched. This CDR3 region has 16 residues. The CDR3 region is CASSQSAGTGDYEQYF. CDR3 nucleotides: TGTGCCAGCAGCCAATCTGCGGGGACAGGGGACTACGAGCAGTACTTC.

The gene calls are TRBV7-9 and TRBJ1-1, with no clear D. Trimming cost V 6 bases and J 5 bases, with 13 bases left between them. Germline CDR1 and CDR2: SEHNR and FQNEAQ (reference sequence). The CDR3 is 13 amino acids. CDR3 loop: CASSPTRATEAFF. Written as DNA, the CDR3 is TGTGCCAGCAGTCCTACCCGGGCAACTGAAGCTTTCTTT.

The chain combines TRBV6-2 or TRBV6-3 with TRBJ1-1; 7 nucleotides agree with TRBD1. The length of the CDR3 is 13 residues. The germline V gene has CDR1 MNHEY and CDR2 SVGEGT. V shed 5 bases and J 6 bases; nucleotides not matched to a gene: 6. CDR3 sequence reads: CASSGLTGAEAFF. The CDR3 bases are TGTGCCAGCAGTGGACTCACAGGGGCTGAAGCTTTCTTT.

This clonotype was detected only a few times. The chain joins TRBV29-1 to TRBJ2-1; 9 nucleotides line up with TRBD1. V trimming: 1 base; J trimming: 6 bases; junction bases outside the gene matches: 10. The germline gives CDR1 SQVTM, CDR2 ANQGSEA. This CDR3 region has 16 residues. The CDR3 DNA follows: TGCAGCGTTGAAGGTTTGTGGGACAGGGCTTCCAATGAGCAGTTCTTC. It codes for CSVEGLWDRASNEQFF.

This clonotype was counted a few times. The chain uses TRBV7-9 and TRBJ2-7, with D possibly being TRBD1 or TRBD2 (6 bases each). Trimming stripped 3 bases from V and 7 bases from J, with 16 bases between. The CDR3 consists of 14 residues. CDR1 and CDR2 (germline): SEHNR, FQNEAQ (reference sequence). In DNA form, the CDR3 reads TGTGCCAGCAGCTTTAACGGGGGCGCGGGGGAGCAGTACTTC. Its protein product is CASSFNGGAGEQYF.

The chain uses TRBV12-3 or TRBV12-4 and TRBJ2-1; D may match TRBD1 or TRBD2 (5 bases each). The CDR3 covers 18 residues. The ends were cut back, 10 bases at V and 0 bases at J, with 25 bases in the middle. Here the CDR3 DNA reads TGTGCCACCTTAGTCCGGGACCTGACTCGAGGCTCCTACAATGAGCAGTTCTTC. This sequence encodes CATLVRDLTRGSYNEQFF.

The V gene is TRBV20-1, the J gene TRBJ1-1; TRBD1 is a possible D gene (5 bases). Germline loops: CDR1 DFQATT, CDR2 SNEGSKA (reference sequence). The CDR3 is made up of 13 amino acids. V was cut by 4 bases and J by 0 bases, with 9 bases left in between. CDR3 bases: TGCAGTGCTAAGACAGATGTGAACACTGAAGCTTTCTTT. Translated: CSAKTDVNTEAFF.

This chain joins TRBV20-1 and TRBJ2-3, with TRBD2 matching 8 bases. The CDR3 sequence is 13 residues long. J was trimmed by 6 bases and V by 3 bases; bases with no gene match: 5. Germline-derived CDR1 and CDR2 are DFQATT and SNEGSKA (reference sequence). The CDR3 DNA follows: TGCAGTGCTAGGAGTAGCGGGGTGGATACGCAGTATTTT. Amino acids: CSARSSGVDTQYF.

This clonotype turned up a few times. This chain links TRBV13 with TRBJ1-1; 10 nucleotides match TRBD1. The germline CDR1 and CDR2 sequences are PRHDT and FYEKMQ (reference sequence). The CDR3 contains 14 residues. V shed 6 bases and J 5 bases; nucleotides not matched to a gene: 6. CDR3 nucleotides: TGTGCCAGCAGGAACGGACAGGGGGGGACTGAAGCTTTCTTT. Amino acid sequence: CASRNGQGGTEAFF.

The rearrangement links TRBV15 to TRBJ1-5, with D tentatively TRBD1 (5 bases). V lost 1 base and J 3 bases, leaving 10 bases between the germline ends. Looked up from germline, CDR1 is LNHNV and CDR2 is YYDKDF (reference sequence). The CDR3 runs 15 residues. The CDR3 loop is CATSRGQTYNQPQHF. CDR3 coding DNA: TGTGCCACCAGCAGAGGACAGACCTACAATCAGCCCCAGCATTTT.

The rearrangement links TRBV20-1 to TRBJ1-2; possibly TRBD1 for D (6 bases). Deletions cut 6 bases from V and 2 bases from J, with 16 bases between. Germline V gives CDR1 DFQATT, CDR2 SNEGSKA (reference sequence). CDR3 length: 14 amino acids. The chain's CDR3 is CSAPTGTQNYGYTF. In DNA form, the CDR3 reads TGCAGTGCCCCAACCGGGACACAAAACTATGGCTACACCTTC.

V is TRBV2 and J is TRBJ2-3, with 7 bases identical to TRBD2. The CDR3 is made up of 15 amino acids. Germline CDR1 SNHLY, CDR2 FYNNEI. The junction had 10 bases not matched to a gene; V was cut back by 9 bases and J by 1 base. CDR3 sequence reads: CARGVGGRRTDTQYF. For the CDR3, the DNA is TGTGCCAGAGGGGTGGGAGGGCGCCGCACAGATACGCAGTATTTT.

This clonotype was seen a handful of times. This chain joins TRBV20-1 and TRBJ1-2; D unresolved. The germline gives CDR1 DFQATT, CDR2 SNEGSKA (reference sequence). V was cut by 3 bases and J by 8 bases, with 10 bases left in between. The CDR3 loop spans 11 amino acids. The CDR3 bases are TGCAGTGCTAGTAGCGGGAAAGGCTACACCTTC. This gives the protein CSASSGKGYTF.

The chain couples TRBV6-2 or TRBV6-3 to TRBJ1-2; TRBD1 is a possible D gene (5 bases). CDR1 MNHEY and CDR2 SVGEGT come from the germline V gene. This CDR3 is built from 15 residues. Trimming removed 0 bases from V and 4 bases from J, with 12 bases in between. The CDR3 coding sequence is TGTGCCAGCAGTTACTCGGGCCGGGGGGGCTATGGCTACACCTTC. Translated: CASSYSGRGGYGYTF.

The chain employs TRBV12-3 or TRBV12-4 and TRBJ1-1; D might be TRBD1 (6 bases). The V end was cut by 2 bases, the J end by 0 bases, with 13 bases between. The length of the CDR3 is 16 residues. CDR3 in DNA: TGTGCCAGCAGTTTACCTGGACAGATAGTGAACACTGAAGCTTTCTTT. It translates to CASSLPGQIVNTEAFF.

V and J are TRBV6-5 and TRBJ1-6; no definite D call. CDR1 is MNHEY and CDR2 is SVGAGI in the germline V gene. Between the trimmed V and J ends, which lost 0 bases and 9 bases, there was a span of 15 bases. This CDR3 contains 16 residues. DNA for the CDR3: TGTGCCAGCAGTTACTCCTTGACCACATACGGTTCACCCCTCCACTTT. This translates into CASSYSLTTYGSPLHF.